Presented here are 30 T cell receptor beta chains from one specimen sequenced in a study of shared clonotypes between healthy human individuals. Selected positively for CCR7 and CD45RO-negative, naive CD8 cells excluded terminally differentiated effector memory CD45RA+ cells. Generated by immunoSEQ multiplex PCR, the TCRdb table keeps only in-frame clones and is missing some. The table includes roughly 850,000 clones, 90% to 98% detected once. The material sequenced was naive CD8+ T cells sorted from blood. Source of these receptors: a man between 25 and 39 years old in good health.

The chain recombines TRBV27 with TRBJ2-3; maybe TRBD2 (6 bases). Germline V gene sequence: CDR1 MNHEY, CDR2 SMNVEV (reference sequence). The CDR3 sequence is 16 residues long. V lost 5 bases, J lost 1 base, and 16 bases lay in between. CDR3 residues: CASSVSRELRTDTQYF. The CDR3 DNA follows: TGTGCCAGCAGTGTCTCCCGGGAGCTGCGCACAGATACGCAGTATTTT.

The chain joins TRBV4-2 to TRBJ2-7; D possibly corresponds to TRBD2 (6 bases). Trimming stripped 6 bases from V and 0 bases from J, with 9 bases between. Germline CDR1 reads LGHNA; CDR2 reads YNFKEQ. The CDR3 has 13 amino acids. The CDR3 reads CASSDGSSYEQYF. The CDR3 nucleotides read TGTGCCAGCAGTGACGGGAGCTCCTACGAGCAGTACTTC.

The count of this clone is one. The DNA of the CDR3 is TGTGCCAGCAGCGATCTGGGGACACATTGGGAGAGCAATCAGCCCCAGCATTTT. Protein: CASSDLGTHWESNQPQHF. V and J are TRBV5-5 and TRBJ1-5, with D possibly matching TRBD1 (6 bases). This CDR3 has 18 amino acids. V was cut by 4 bases and J by 1 base, with 21 bases left in between. Germline CDR1 and CDR2: SGHKS and YYEKEE (reference sequence). The whole variable domain, remainder taken from reference TRBV5-5 and TRBJ1-5, is DAGVTQSPTHLIKTRGQQVTLRCSPISGHKSVSWYQQVLGQGPQFIFQYYEKEERGRGNFPDRFSARQFPNYSSELNVNALLLGDSALYLCASSDLGTHWESNQPQHFGDGTRLSIL.

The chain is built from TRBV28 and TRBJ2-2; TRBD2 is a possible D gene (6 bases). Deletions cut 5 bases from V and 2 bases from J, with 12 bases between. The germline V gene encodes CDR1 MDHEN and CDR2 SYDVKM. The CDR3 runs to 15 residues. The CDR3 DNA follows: TGTGCCAGCAGTCCGGACTACCTCAACACCGGGGAGCTGTTTTTT. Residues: CASSPDYLNTGELFF.

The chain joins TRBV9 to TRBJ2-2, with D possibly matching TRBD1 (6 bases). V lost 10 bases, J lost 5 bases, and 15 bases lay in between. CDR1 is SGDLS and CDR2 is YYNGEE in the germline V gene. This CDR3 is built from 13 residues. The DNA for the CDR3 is TGTGCCTCAGGGGAGCCCCTAACCGGGGAGCTGTTTTTT. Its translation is CASGEPLTGELFF.

DNA for the CDR3: TGTGCCAGCAGTTGGGAACAGGGTAGCAATCAGCCCCAGCATTTT. Encoded protein: CASSWEQGSNQPQHF. The J gene is TRBJ1-5, the V gene TRBV28; possible D gene TRBD1, 6 bases. CDR1 is MDHEN and CDR2 is SYDVKM in the germline V gene. The CDR3 runs to 15 residues. Trimming removed 4 bases from V and 0 bases from J, with 10 bases in between.

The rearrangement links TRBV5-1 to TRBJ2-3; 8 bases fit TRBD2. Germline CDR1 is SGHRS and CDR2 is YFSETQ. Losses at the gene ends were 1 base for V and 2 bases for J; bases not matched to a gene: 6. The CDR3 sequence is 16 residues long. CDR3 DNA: TGCGCCAGCAGCTTGCCCAAAGCGGGAGCCACAGATACGCAGTATTTT. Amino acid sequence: CASSLPKAGATDTQYF.

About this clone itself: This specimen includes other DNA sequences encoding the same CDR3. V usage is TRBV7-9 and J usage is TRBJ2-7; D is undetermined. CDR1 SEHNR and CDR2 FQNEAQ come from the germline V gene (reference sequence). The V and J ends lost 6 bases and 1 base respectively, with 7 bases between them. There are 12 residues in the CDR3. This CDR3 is CASSTDSYEQYF. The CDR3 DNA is TGTGCCAGCAGTACAGATTCCTACGAGCAGTACTTC.

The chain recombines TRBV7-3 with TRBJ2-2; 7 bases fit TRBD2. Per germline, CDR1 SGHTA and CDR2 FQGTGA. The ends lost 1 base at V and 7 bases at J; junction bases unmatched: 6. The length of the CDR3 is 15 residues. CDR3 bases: TGTGCCAGCAGCTTAAAACAGCGGGGCCTCGGGGAGCTGTTTTTT. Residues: CASSLKQRGLGELFF. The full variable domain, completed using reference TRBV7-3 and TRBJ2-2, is GAGVSQTPSNKVTEKGKYVELRCDPISGHTALYWYRQSLGQGPEFLIYFQGTGAADDSGLPNDRFFAVRPEGSVSTLKIQRTERGDSAVYLCASSLKQRGLGELFFGEGSRLTVL.

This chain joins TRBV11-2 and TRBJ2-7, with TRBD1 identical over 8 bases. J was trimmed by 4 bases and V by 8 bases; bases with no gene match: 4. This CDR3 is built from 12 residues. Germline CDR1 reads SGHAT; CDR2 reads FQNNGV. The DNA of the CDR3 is TGTGCCAGCTCGGACAGGGAGTACGAGCAGTACTTC. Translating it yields CASSDREYEQYF.

CDR3 bases: TGTGCCAGCAGCGGGGAACAGATTAACATGGGACGCTACAATGAGCAGTTCTTC. Its translation: CASSGEQINMGRYNEQFF. This chain joins TRBV7-9 and TRBJ2-1; D possibly uses TRBD1 or TRBD2 (5 bases each). The CDR3 is made up of 18 amino acids. Germline CDR1 and CDR2: SEHNR and FQNEAQ (reference sequence). Between the trimmed V and J ends, which lost 5 bases and 3 bases, there was a span of 23 bases.

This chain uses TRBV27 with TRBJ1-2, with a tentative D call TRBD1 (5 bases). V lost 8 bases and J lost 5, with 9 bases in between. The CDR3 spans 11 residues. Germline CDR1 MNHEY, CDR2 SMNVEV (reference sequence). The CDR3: CASGGHYGYTF. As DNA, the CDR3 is TGTGCCAGCGGCGGACATTATGGCTACACCTTC.

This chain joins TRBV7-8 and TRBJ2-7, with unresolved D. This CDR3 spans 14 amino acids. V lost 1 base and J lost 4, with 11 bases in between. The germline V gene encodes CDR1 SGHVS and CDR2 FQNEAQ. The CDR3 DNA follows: TGTGCCAGCAGCTTAGGTATCCTGACATACGAGCAGTACTTC. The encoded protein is CASSLGILTYEQYF.

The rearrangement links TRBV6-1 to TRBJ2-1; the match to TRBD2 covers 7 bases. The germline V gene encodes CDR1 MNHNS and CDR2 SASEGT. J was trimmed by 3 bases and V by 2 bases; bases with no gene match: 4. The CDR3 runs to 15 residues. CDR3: CASSESLANYNEQFF. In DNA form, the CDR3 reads TGTGCCAGCAGTGAATCACTAGCGAACTACAATGAGCAGTTCTTC.

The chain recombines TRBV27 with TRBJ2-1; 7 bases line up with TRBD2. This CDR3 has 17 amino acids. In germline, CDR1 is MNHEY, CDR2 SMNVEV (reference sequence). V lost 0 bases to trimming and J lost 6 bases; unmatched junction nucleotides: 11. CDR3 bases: TGTGCCAGCAGTTTATCGCCCGGACTAGAGCTTCCCAATGAGCAGTTCTTC. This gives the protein CASSLSPGLELPNEQFF.

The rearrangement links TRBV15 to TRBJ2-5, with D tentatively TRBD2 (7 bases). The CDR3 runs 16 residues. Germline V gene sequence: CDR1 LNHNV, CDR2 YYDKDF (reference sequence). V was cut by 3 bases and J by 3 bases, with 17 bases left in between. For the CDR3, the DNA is TGTGCCACCAGCAGGTCAAGGGGGGGAGTGAAAGAGACCCAGTACTTC. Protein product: CATSRSRGGVKETQYF. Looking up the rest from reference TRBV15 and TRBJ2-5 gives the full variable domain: DAMVIQNPRYQVTQFGKPVTLSCSQTLNHNVMYWYQQKSSQAPKLLFHYYDKDFNNEADTPDNFQSRRPNTSFCFLDIRSPGLGDTAMYLCATSRSRGGVKETQYFGPGTRLLVL.

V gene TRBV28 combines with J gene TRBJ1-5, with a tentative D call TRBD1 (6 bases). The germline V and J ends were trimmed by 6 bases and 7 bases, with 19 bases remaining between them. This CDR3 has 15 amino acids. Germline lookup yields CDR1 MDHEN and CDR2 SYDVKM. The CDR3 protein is CASRPGARRRQPQHF. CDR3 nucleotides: TGTGCCAGCAGGCCAGGGGCCAGGAGGAGACAGCCCCAGCATTTT.

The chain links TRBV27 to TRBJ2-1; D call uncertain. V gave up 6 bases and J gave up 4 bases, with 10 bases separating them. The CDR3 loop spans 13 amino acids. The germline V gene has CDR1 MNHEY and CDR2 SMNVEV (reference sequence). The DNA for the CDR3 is TGTGCCAGCAGCGGGCCCTTATACAATGAGCAGTTCTTC. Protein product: CASSGPLYNEQFF.

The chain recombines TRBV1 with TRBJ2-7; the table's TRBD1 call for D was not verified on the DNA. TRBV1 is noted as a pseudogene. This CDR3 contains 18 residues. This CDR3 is CTSSQGTFGRGLYYEQYF. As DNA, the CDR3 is TGCACCAGCAGCCAAGGTACCTTTGGCAGGGGGCTTTACTACGAGCAGTACTTC.

The CDR3: CASSLAKGGEQYF. The CDR3 DNA follows: TGTGCCAGCAGCCTCGCCAAGGGGGGCGAGCAGTACTTC. The V and J genes are TRBV14 and TRBJ2-7; D tentatively reads TRBD1 or TRBD2 (6 bases each). The CDR3 covers 13 residues. The V gene's germline CDR1 is SGHDN and CDR2 FVKESK. V was clipped by 4 bases and J by 6 bases, with 13 bases between them.

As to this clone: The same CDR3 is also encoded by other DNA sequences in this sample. CDR3 region: CASSLSPYNEQFF. Here the CDR3 DNA reads TGTGCCAGCAGTTTATCGCCCTACAATGAGCAGTTCTTC. The chain employs TRBV27 and TRBJ2-1; D is unresolved. The CDR3 sequence is 13 residues long. Germline V CDR1 and CDR2: MNHEY, SMNVEV (reference sequence). V was pared by 0 bases and J by 2 bases, with 2 bases between.

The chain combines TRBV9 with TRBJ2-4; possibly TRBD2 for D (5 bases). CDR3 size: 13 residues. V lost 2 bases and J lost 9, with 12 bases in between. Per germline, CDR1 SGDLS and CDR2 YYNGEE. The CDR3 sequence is CASSVLGESIQYF. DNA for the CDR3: TGTGCCAGCAGCGTTCTCGGGGAAAGCATTCAGTACTTC.

CDR3 sequence (DNA): TGTGCCACCAGCAGAGTCGGGGGGGGACTGGACAATGAGCAGTTCTTC. Protein: CATSRVGGGLDNEQFF. The chain carries TRBV15 and TRBJ2-1; 8 bases are shared with TRBD2. CDR1 and CDR2 (germline): LNHNV, YYDKDF (reference sequence). This CDR3 has 16 amino acids. V trimming: 1 base; J trimming: 5 bases; junction bases outside the gene matches: 7.

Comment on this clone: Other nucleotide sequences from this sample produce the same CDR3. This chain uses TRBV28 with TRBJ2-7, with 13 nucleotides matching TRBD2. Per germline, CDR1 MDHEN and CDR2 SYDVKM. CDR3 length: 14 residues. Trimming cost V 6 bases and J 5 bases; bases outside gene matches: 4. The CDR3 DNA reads TGTGCCAGCAGCCCCGGACTAGCGGGAGACGAGCAGTACTTC. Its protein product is CASSPGLAGDEQYF.

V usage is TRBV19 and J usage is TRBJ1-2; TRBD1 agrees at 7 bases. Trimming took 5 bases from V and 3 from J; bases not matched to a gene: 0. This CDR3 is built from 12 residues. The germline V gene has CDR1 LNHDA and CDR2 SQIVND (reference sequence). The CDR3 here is CASSQGDYGYTF. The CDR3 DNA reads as TGTGCCAGTAGTCAGGGGGACTATGGCTACACCTTC.

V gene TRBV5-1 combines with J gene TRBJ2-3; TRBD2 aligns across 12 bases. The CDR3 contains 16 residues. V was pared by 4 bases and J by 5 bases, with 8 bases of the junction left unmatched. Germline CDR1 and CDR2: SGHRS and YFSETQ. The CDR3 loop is CASSPRLAGAVDTQYF. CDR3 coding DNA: TGCGCCAGCAGCCCAAGACTAGCGGGAGCGGTAGATACGCAGTATTTT.

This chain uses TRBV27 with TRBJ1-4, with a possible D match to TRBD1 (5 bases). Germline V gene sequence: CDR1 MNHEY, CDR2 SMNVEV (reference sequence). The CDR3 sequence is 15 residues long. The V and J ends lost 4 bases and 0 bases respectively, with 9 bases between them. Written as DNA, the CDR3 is TGTGCCAGCAGTTGGGGGTTTGCAACTAATGAAAAACTGTTTTTT. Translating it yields CASSWGFATNEKLFF.

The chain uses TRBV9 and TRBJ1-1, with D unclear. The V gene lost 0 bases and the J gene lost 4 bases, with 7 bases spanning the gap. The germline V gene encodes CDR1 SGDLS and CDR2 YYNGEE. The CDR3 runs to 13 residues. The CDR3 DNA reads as TGTGCCAGCAGCGTAGCGAAGACCACTGAAGCTTTCTTT. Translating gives CASSVAKTTEAFF.

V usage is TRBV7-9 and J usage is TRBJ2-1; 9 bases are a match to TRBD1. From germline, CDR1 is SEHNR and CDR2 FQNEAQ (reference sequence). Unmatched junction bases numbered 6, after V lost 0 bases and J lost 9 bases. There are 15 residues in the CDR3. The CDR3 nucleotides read TGTGCCAGCAGCTTAGCGGGGACAGGGTCCGGTGAGCAGTTCTTC. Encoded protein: CASSLAGTGSGEQFF.

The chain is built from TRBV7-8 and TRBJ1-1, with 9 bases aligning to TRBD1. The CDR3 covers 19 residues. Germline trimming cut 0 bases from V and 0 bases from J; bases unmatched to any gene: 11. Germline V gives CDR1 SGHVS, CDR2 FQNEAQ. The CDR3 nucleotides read TGTGCCAGCAGCTTAGCGAGGACAGGGGTTTTCGGGATGAACACTGAAGCTTTCTTT. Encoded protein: CASSLARTGVFGMNTEAFF. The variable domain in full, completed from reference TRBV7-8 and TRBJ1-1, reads GAGVSQSPRYKVAKRGQDVALRCDPISGHVSLFWYQQALGQGPEFLTYFQNEAQLDKSGLPSDRFFAERPEGSVSTLKIQRTQQEDSAVYLCASSLARTGVFGMNTEAFFGQGTRLTVV.